The present TCR beta chain was sequenced within a study of neurological immune-mediated disorders. The study, taken as a whole, reports: The expanded clones of different subjects shared no CDR3 amino acid sequences (suggesting private repertoires in all groups). The greatest TCR clonal expansion appeared in HTLV-1-associated myelopathy and the smallest, falling below healthy controls, in multiple sclerosis.

This clonotype was detected ten times or more. Its antigen is unidentified. Unsorted libraries came from 2 million PBMCs stored at -80 °C. V lost 0 bases and J 0 bases, leaving 8 bases between the germline ends. The V gene's germline CDR1 is SGHVS and CDR2 FNYEAQ. The CDR3 has 16 residues. cDNA was made by 5'RACE with 10-nucleotide random UMIs. TCRdb processed the 5' RACE reads anew with MiXCR; each CDR3 protein has one entry. The profile shows tens of thousands of distinct CDR3 sequences, about an eighth of them singletons. This rearrangement joins TRBV7-6 to TRBJ1-4; no firm D call. Material for sequencing was PBMCs. This receptor was identified in a woman between 55 and 75 years old in good health. DNA for the CDR3: TGTGCCAGCAGCTTAGCACGACCGACAACTAATGAAAAACTGTTTTTT. Protein product: CASSLARPTTNEKLFF.